This T cell receptor beta chain comes out of a study of T cells in Graves' hyperthyroidism and ophthalmopathy. V shed 0 bases and J shed 1 base, with 7 bases lying between them. This CDR3 contains 14 residues. Germline V gene data show CDR1 as DFQATT and CDR2 as SNEGSKA (reference sequence). Many counts were recorded for this clonotype. RNA transcripts were the template for amplifying TCR beta CDR3 regions. The study used the HTBI primer set for a first-round RT-PCR of the TCR CDR3. TCRdb re-derived calls from the multiplex PCR reads in MiXCR, one entry per CDR3 protein. Of about 280,000 distinct CDR3 sequences listed, approximately 26% are singletons.

This sequence joins TRBV20-1 and TRBJ2-4; unclear D gene. This TCR was recovered from a middle-aged man with Graves' hyperthyroidism that later progressed to Graves' ophthalmopathy. The sample was blood. CDR3 residues: CSAREVVAKNIQYF. CDR3 DNA: TGCAGTGCTAGAGAAGTCGTGGCCAAAAACATTCAGTACTTC.